What follows are 32 T cell receptor beta chains derived from one specimen sequenced in a study of T cell responses to AZD1222 COVID-19 vaccine. Profiled with immunoSEQ multiplex PCR; TCRdb holds only in-frame clones, not every one. The sample includes 82,000 or so clones, 85% to 95% of them seen just once. The material sequenced was peripheral blood, taken on day 0 of AZD1222 vaccination. The source is an adult in good health.

This clone was observed a single time. The V call is TRBV3-1 (or the pseudogene TRBV3-2), the J call TRBJ2-1, with D possibly matching TRBD1 (6 bases). Trimming removed 4 bases at V and 13 bases at J, with 17 bases between. Germline CDR1 and CDR2: LGHDT and YNNKEL (reference sequence). The CDR3 has 13 amino acids. The CDR3 DNA follows: TGTGCCAGCAGCCGGGACACTCATACACCCCAGTTCTTC. This codes for CASSRDTHTPQFF.

This clone was counted between two and nine times. V and J are TRBV7-2 and TRBJ1-2; D is possibly TRBD1 (5 bases). Germline values: CDR1 SGHTA, CDR2 FQGNSA. V was trimmed by 1 base and J by 4 bases, leaving 10 bases between them. This CDR3 contains 14 residues. The CDR3 DNA sequence: TGTGCCAGCAGCTTAGGGGCAGGGAGCTATGGCTACACCTTC. Residues: CASSLGAGSYGYTF.

The chain employs TRBV9 and TRBJ1-1; D remains unclear. Germline V lookup: CDR1 SGDLS, CDR2 YYNGEE. Trimming removed 0 bases from V and 1 base from J, with 7 bases in between. The CDR3 contains 14 residues. CDR3 region: CASSVVPRNTEAFF. The CDR3 DNA follows: TGTGCCAGCAGCGTAGTTCCCAGGAACACTGAAGCTTTCTTT.

The rearrangement joins TRBV4-2 to TRBJ1-6, with D perhaps matching TRBD1 (5 bases). This CDR3 has 15 amino acids. V lost 3 bases and J 9 bases, leaving 15 bases between the germline ends. Germline V gives CDR1 LGHNA, CDR2 YNFKEQ. This CDR3 reads CASSQGYGGGSPLHF. In DNA, the CDR3 is TGTGCCAGCAGCCAGGGGTACGGGGGGGGTTCACCCCTCCACTTT.

The chain uses TRBV19 and TRBJ1-1, with unresolved D. The CDR3 is made up of 15 amino acids. CDR1 and CDR2 from the germline V gene are LNHDA and SQIVND (reference sequence). V lost 3 bases to trimming and J lost 2 bases, with 13 bases between them. The CDR3, as DNA: TGTGCCAGTAGTATTCGGTCCGTATCCAACACTGAAGCTTTCTTT. Amino acids: CASSIRSVSNTEAFF.

The genes are TRBV4-2 and TRBJ2-1; D possibly corresponds to TRBD1 (5 bases). This CDR3 is 16 amino acids long. The germline V and J ends were trimmed by 0 bases and 5 bases, with 14 bases remaining between them. Germline V lookup: CDR1 LGHNA, CDR2 YNFKEQ. CDR3 amino acids: CASSQESGSEDNEQFF. As DNA, the CDR3 is TGTGCCAGCAGCCAAGAATCAGGGTCCGAAGACAATGAGCAGTTCTTC.

This clone was detected once. V and J are TRBV5-8 and TRBJ1-6; tentatively, D is TRBD1 (5 bases). Trimming removed 0 bases from V and 8 bases from J, with 6 bases in between. The germline V gene encodes CDR1 SGHTS and CDR2 YDEGEE. The CDR3 is 13 residues long. The CDR3: CASSLGRDSPLHF. DNA for the CDR3: TGTGCCAGCAGCTTGGGCAGGGATTCACCCCTCCACTTT.

This sequence joins TRBV4-2 and TRBJ2-3, with D tentatively TRBD1 (5 bases). V shed 0 bases and J shed 8 bases, with 6 bases lying between them. The CDR3 is 12 amino acids. Germline V gene lookup returns CDR1 LGHNA and CDR2 YNFKEQ. The CDR3 loop is CASSQDRGTQYF. In nucleotides, the CDR3 is TGTGCCAGCAGCCAAGATAGGGGTACGCAGTATTTT.

The rearrangement joins TRBV7-2 to TRBJ2-7; D possibly corresponds to TRBD1 (6 bases). Germline V gives CDR1 SGHTA, CDR2 FQGNSA. CDR3 length equals 14 residues. With 1 base removed from V and 5 bases from J, the gap between germline ends came to 12 bases. The CDR3: CASSLVGGVNEQYF. CDR3 bases: TGTGCCAGCAGCTTAGTAGGGGGAGTCAACGAGCAGTACTTC.

This clone appeared once. Here the CDR3 DNA reads TGTGCCAGCAGTTGGACAAAACGGGGCCTTAATCAGCCCCAGCATTTT. Its translation: CASSWTKRGLNQPQHF. This sequence joins TRBV28 and TRBJ1-5; maybe TRBD1 (5 bases). The CDR3 length is 16 residues. V was pared by 4 bases and J by 4 bases, with 17 bases between. Per germline, CDR1 MDHEN and CDR2 SYDVKM. The whole variable domain, filled in from reference TRBV28 and TRBJ1-5, reads DVKVTQSSRYLVKRTGEKVFLECVQDMDHENMFWYRQDPGLGLRLIYFSYDVKMKEKGDIPEGYSVSREKKERFSLILESASTNQTSMYLCASSWTKRGLNQPQHFGDGTRLSIL.

The chain recombines TRBV5-5 with TRBJ1-5; 8 nucleotides match TRBD1. The germline V gene encodes CDR1 SGHKS and CDR2 YYEKEE (reference sequence). The CDR3 spans 16 residues. V shed 4 bases, J shed 1 base, and the junction held 7 bases outside the gene matches. The CDR3 is CASSLGQGGSNQPQHF. CDR3 DNA sequence: TGTGCCAGCAGCCTCGGACAGGGCGGGAGCAATCAGCCCCAGCATTTT.

The CDR3 sequence: CASSDRGSYNSPLHF. The CDR3 DNA reads TGTGCCAGCAGTGACAGGGGCTCCTATAATTCACCCCTCCACTTT. The chain is built from TRBV6-1 and TRBJ1-6; tentative D call: TRBD1 (6 bases). The CDR3 covers 15 residues. Deletions cut 3 bases from V and 0 bases from J, with 6 bases between. CDR1 and CDR2 from the germline V gene are MNHNS and SASEGT.

The chain couples TRBV15 to TRBJ2-1; D is undetermined. Germline-derived CDR1 and CDR2 are LNHNV and YYDKDF (reference sequence). V gave up 0 bases and J gave up 0 bases, with 6 bases separating them. The CDR3 sequence is 15 residues long. CDR3: CATSRERYSYNEQFF. Written as DNA, the CDR3 is TGTGCCACCAGCAGAGAACGCTACTCCTACAATGAGCAGTTCTTC. Using reference TRBV15 and TRBJ2-1 for the parts outside the CDR3, the full variable domain is DAMVIQNPRYQVTQFGKPVTLSCSQTLNHNVMYWYQQKSSQAPKLLFHYYDKDFNNEADTPDNFQSRRPNTSFCFLDIRSPGLGDTAMYLCATSRERYSYNEQFFGPGTRLTVL.

The chain carries TRBV7-2 and TRBJ2-3, with 7 bases aligning to TRBD2. The CDR3 covers 15 residues. V shed 2 bases, J shed 4 bases, and the junction held 6 bases outside the gene matches. Germline lookup yields CDR1 SGHTA and CDR2 FQGNSA. The CDR3 protein is CASSLRAGTADTQYF. The CDR3 DNA follows: TGTGCCAGCAGCTTAAGAGCGGGGACGGCAGATACGCAGTATTTT.

This chain links TRBV9 with TRBJ2-5; D call uncertain. The CDR3 totals 13 residues. Deletions cut 0 bases from V and 1 base from J, with 4 bases between. Germline values: CDR1 SGDLS, CDR2 YYNGEE. CDR3 nucleotide sequence: TGTGCCAGCAGCGTAGCGCTCCAAGAGACCCAGTACTTC. It encodes CASSVALQETQYF.

This clone was seen a single time. The genes are TRBV30 and TRBJ2-7; TRBD2 might be the D (6 bases). V was clipped by 0 bases and J by 2 bases, with 11 bases between them. CDR1 GTSNPN and CDR2 SVGIG come from the germline V gene (reference sequence). CDR3 length equals 14 residues. The CDR3 sequence is CAWSVGGLAYEQYF. The CDR3 DNA follows: TGTGCCTGGAGTGTTGGGGGGTTAGCCTACGAGCAGTACTTC.

The chain is built from TRBV28 and TRBJ2-2; D may be TRBD2 (6 bases). V lost 6 bases to trimming and J lost 5 bases, with 16 bases between them. CDR1 and CDR2 from the germline V gene are MDHEN and SYDVKM. CDR3 length equals 15 residues. Here the CDR3 reads CASSLPNLATGELFF. CDR3 DNA sequence: TGTGCCAGCAGCTTGCCTAACCTAGCGACCGGGGAGCTGTTTTTT. Full variable domain (rest looked up from reference TRBV28 and TRBJ2-2): DVKVTQSSRYLVKRTGEKVFLECVQDMDHENMFWYRQDPGLGLRLIYFSYDVKMKEKGDIPEGYSVSREKKERFSLILESASTNQTSMYLCASSLPNLATGELFFGEGSRLTVL.

The chain employs TRBV19 and TRBJ1-3; 8 bases line up with TRBD1. CDR1 and CDR2 from the germline V gene are LNHDA and SQIVND (reference sequence). This CDR3 has 16 residues. The junction had 10 bases not matched to a gene; V was cut back by 5 bases and J by 4 bases. CDR3 amino acids: CASSYPSGTGGNTIYF. For the CDR3, the DNA is TGTGCCAGTAGTTACCCCTCCGGGACAGGAGGAAACACCATATATTTT.

The table lists this clone with a count of one. This chain uses TRBV4-3 with TRBJ2-2; TRBD1 is a possible D gene (6 bases). With 0 bases removed from V and 4 bases from J, the gap between germline ends came to 18 bases. The CDR3 loop spans 18 amino acids. CDR1 is LGHNA, CDR2 YSLEER, per germline. CDR3 sequence: CASSQDTQGHEGTGELFF. CDR3 in DNA: TGCGCCAGCAGCCAAGACACTCAGGGACACGAAGGCACCGGGGAGCTGTTTTTT.

As to this clone: One junction end disagrees with the germline gene, perhaps due to a read error. This chain joins TRBV7-2 and TRBJ1-2; TRBD1 matches at 10 bases. In germline, CDR1 is SGHTA, CDR2 FQGNSA. The CDR3 totals 12 residues. For the CDR3, the DNA is TGTGCCAGCAGCTTGCGGACAGGGGGAGCCCTCTTC. Translation gives CASSLRTGGALF. The full variable domain, completed using reference TRBV7-2 and TRBJ1-2, is GAGVSQSPSNKVTEKGKDVELRCDPISGHTALYWYRQSLGQGLEFLIYFQGNSAPDKSGLPSDRFSAERTGGSVSTLTIQRTQQEDSAVYLCASSLRTGGALFGSGTRLTVV.

This chain connects TRBV2 to TRBJ1-1; unclear D gene. Trimming stripped 0 bases from V and 1 base from J, with 9 bases between. The CDR3 has 15 residues. Germline CDR1 and CDR2: SNHLY and FYNNEI. CDR3 bases: TGTGCCAGCAGTGAAGCGATCGTACCGAACACTGAAGCTTTCTTT. Amino acid sequence: CASSEAIVPNTEAFF.

This chain links TRBV29-1 with TRBJ1-1, with 7 nucleotides matching TRBD1. The CDR3 has 13 residues. Germline trimming cut 7 bases from V and 1 base from J; bases unmatched to any gene: 6. Germline V gives CDR1 SQVTM, CDR2 ANQGSEA. The CDR3 nucleotides read TGCAGCGGACGGACAGGAGCGAACACTGAAGCTTTCTTT. Translation: CSGRTGANTEAFF.

The chain employs TRBV19 and TRBJ1-5, with D unclear. V dropped 5 bases and J dropped 4 bases, with 12 bases sitting between them. CDR3 length equals 14 residues. Germline V gene lookup returns CDR1 LNHDA and CDR2 SQIVND (reference sequence). CDR3 coding DNA: TGTGCCAGTAGTTCGGGGTATGGAAATCAGCCCCAGCATTTT. This sequence encodes CASSSGYGNQPQHF.

This rearrangement joins TRBV5-4 to TRBJ2-5, with D uncertain. V dropped 3 bases and J dropped 5 bases, with 14 bases sitting between them. The CDR3 covers 14 residues. Germline V gene data show CDR1 as SGHNT and CDR2 as YYREEE (reference sequence). The DNA for the CDR3 is TGTGCCAGCAGCTCGGGTACTCAAACGGAGACCCAGTACTTC. This translates into CASSSGTQTETQYF.

The chain employs TRBV25-1 and TRBJ2-5; TRBD2 might be the D (6 bases). With 6 bases removed from V and 2 bases from J, the gap between germline ends came to 16 bases. The germline CDR1 and CDR2 sequences are MGHDK and SYGVNS. CDR3 length: 15 amino acids. Written as DNA, the CDR3 is TGTGCCAGCAGGCCCTCGCGGGGTGGGCAAGAGACCCAGTACTTC. This translates into CASRPSRGGQETQYF.

This chain uses TRBV10-3 with TRBJ1-2; D remains unclear. In germline, CDR1 is ENHRY, CDR2 SYGVKD. There are 13 residues in the CDR3. V lost 3 bases, J lost 0 bases, and 5 bases lay in between. CDR3 residues: CAISDWANYGYTF. In DNA form, the CDR3 reads TGTGCCATCAGTGACTGGGCTAACTATGGCTACACCTTC.

The rearrangement joins TRBV27 to TRBJ2-5; a weak D match, TRBD1 (6 bases). The CDR3 is made up of 14 amino acids. In germline, CDR1 is MNHEY, CDR2 SMNVEV (reference sequence). Trimming removed 3 bases at V and 7 bases at J, with 15 bases between. Written as DNA, the CDR3 is TGTGCCAGCAGTTTTGGTCAGGGGTTGGGGACCCAGTACTTC. Protein product: CASSFGQGLGTQYF.

The chain uses TRBV4-1 and TRBJ1-5, with TRBD1 matching over 8 bases. The CDR3 runs 16 residues. V shed 3 bases and J 6 bases; nucleotides not matched to a gene: 10. CDR1 MGHRA and CDR2 YSYEKL come from the germline V gene. CDR3 in DNA: TGCGCCAGCAGCCACCCCGGACAGGGAAGGATTCAGCCCCAGCATTTT. Amino acids: CASSHPGQGRIQPQHF.

The chain carries TRBV6-2 or TRBV6-3 and TRBJ1-5; TRBD1 is a possible D gene (5 bases). The CDR3 is made up of 16 amino acids. Per the germline V gene, CDR1 is MNHEY and CDR2 is SVGEGT. The ends were cut back, 4 bases at V and 1 base at J, with 14 bases in the middle. In nucleotides, the CDR3 is TGTGCCAGCAGTTCGCCGGGGGGTCGGAGCAATCAGCCCCAGCATTTT. Protein product: CASSSPGGRSNQPQHF.

The count of this clone is one. The chain uses TRBV6-4 and TRBJ1-2, with 9 bases aligning to TRBD1. The CDR3 runs to 14 residues. Germline CDR1 MRHNA, CDR2 SNTAGT. After removal of 0 bases from V and 5 bases from J, the junction contained 1 base not matched to a gene. Here the CDR3 reads CASSDSGTGYGYTF. Written as DNA, the CDR3 is TGTGCCAGCAGTGACTCCGGGACAGGGTATGGCTACACCTTC.

The chain joins TRBV6-6 to TRBJ1-1; D gene uncertain. Trimming left V 6 bases short and J 3 bases short, with 8 bases between. Looked up from germline, CDR1 is MNHNY and CDR2 is SVGAGI (reference sequence). The CDR3 runs to 12 residues. The CDR3 reads CASSPQDTEAFF. The CDR3 bases are TGTGCCAGCAGCCCACAAGACACTGAAGCTTTCTTT.

This clone was counted a few times. The chain carries TRBV5-6 and TRBJ2-7; perhaps TRBD2 as D (5 bases). The CDR3 spans 14 residues. Germline V gene data show CDR1 as SGHDT and CDR2 as YYEEEE. V lost 2 bases, J lost 9 bases, and 18 bases lay in between. The CDR3 DNA sequence: TGTGCCAGCAGCTTAGCGGCGGTGCCTTCAAGGCAGTACTTC. Its translation: CASSLAAVPSRQYF.